The T cell receptor (beta chain) under discussion was sequenced for a study of graft-versus-host responses after intestinal transplantation. Looking at the study overall: Anti-thymocyte globulin induction was given to all recipients, followed by tacrolimus and steroids for around three years. Overall study results and limits: Some GvH clones appeared in ileal mucosa or blood before recipient bone marrow.

Using immunoSEQ multiplex PCR, the repertoire was profiled, and TCRdb retains in-frame clones only, with some absent. Among over 120,000 clones listed, 80% to 95% were seen once. This clone occurred once. Its antigen remains unidentified. Germline V lookup: CDR1 SGHTA, CDR2 FQGTGA. This CDR3 has 14 residues. Trimming removed 1 base from V and 4 bases from J, with 8 bases in between. The sample here was unstimulated CD4+ T cells sorted from spleen or lymph node cells, taken before intestinal transplant. The clonotype comes from a human donor who received an intestinal transplant. This sequence joins TRBV7-3 and TRBJ2-1; D not certain. The CDR3 reads CASSLNRQYNEQFF. DNA of the CDR3: TGTGCCAGCAGCTTAAACAGACAATACAATGAGCAGTTCTTC.